The present entry profiles one TCR beta chain with its context. The target of this receptor is not known. No base quality information exists; no much larger clone differs at one position. These data are taken from a study of Tregs in tolerant kidney transplant recipients (dated by TCRdb to between 2018 and 2021). Looking at the study overall: Before combined kidney and bone marrow transplantation, this study identified donor-specific regulatory T cells using TCRbeta sequencing and then followed those same cells after transplant. TCRbeta repertoire sequencing was used in a few healthy controls to compare several ways of expanding Tregs specific for an allogeneic donor.

Thawed PBMCs were FACS-sorted into unstimulated Tregs (CD4+CD25+CD127-), CD4+ non-Tregs (CD4+CD25-), CD4 cells and CD8 cells. Blood from healthy controls was obtained either from healthy volunteers or as purchased buffy coats. Healthy control blood was processed to PBMCs with a Ficoll density gradient and then cryopreserved, whereas patient PBMCs were collected both before and after transplant. The paper's findings and limits, for the study overall: Expanding Tregs with activated donor B cells appeared to identify the most biologically relevant and donor-specific TCRbeta repertoire. Biological reproducibility was not directly addressed, though technical replication error appeared minimal. The study was limited by small patient numbers, and the findings need validation in larger populations and under other immunosuppression protocols.

V is cut by 0 bases and J by 7 bases, and the space between the germline ends is 7 bases. The germline V gene provides CDR1 MGHRA and CDR2 YSYEKL. The CDR3, from cysteine to phenylalanine, totals 12 residues. Kept here is only the CDR3 DNA, which spans 36 bases and is read in frame from base 1. Genomic DNA was extracted from sorted cells with the QIAGEN DNeasy Blood and Tissue Kit for TCRbeta CDR3 sequencing. High-throughput TCRbeta CDR3 sequencing was carried out commercially through immunoSEQ, with PCR amplification with bias correction and internal controls included. The authors' analysis ran thus. Unique productive TCRbeta sequences were defined by CDR3 nucleotide sequence where primers matched, and otherwise by CDR3 amino acid sequence together with Vbeta and Jbeta genes. Sorting error was corrected by removing sequences shared between sorted populations at a frequency ratio of 2:1 or less, and the remaining shared sequences were assigned to the higher population. Sequences were defined as donor-reactive when expanded at least 5-fold in CFSE-low cells versus unstimulated cells and present at a frequency of at least 0.01% in CFSE-low cells. Repertoire divergence was quantified by Jensen-Shannon divergence calculated from the top 100 TCRbeta sequences ranked by frequency. For samples with multiple sequencing runs, sorting error was corrected separately for each run before the runs were pooled. TCRdb stores this immuneACCESS table with in-frame sequences only. Part of the clones is absent; in the studies checked, under half of the shortfall reflects unresolved V genes, and no reason is known for the rest. The DNA gave D and trimming, while V, J and clone size come from that table. The sample table records roughly 120,000 clones; around 91% of these occur just once. Roughly 0.63% of the sample comes from the top ten.

Sequenced: CD4+ T cells from blood. The sequence was obtained from a human donor in good health. Recombination joined TRBV4-1 with TRBJ2-7, with an unclear D gene assignment. The nucleotide sequence reads TGCGCCAGCAGCCAAGATATGAGGGAGCAGTACTTC. Its amino acids are CASSQDMREQYF.